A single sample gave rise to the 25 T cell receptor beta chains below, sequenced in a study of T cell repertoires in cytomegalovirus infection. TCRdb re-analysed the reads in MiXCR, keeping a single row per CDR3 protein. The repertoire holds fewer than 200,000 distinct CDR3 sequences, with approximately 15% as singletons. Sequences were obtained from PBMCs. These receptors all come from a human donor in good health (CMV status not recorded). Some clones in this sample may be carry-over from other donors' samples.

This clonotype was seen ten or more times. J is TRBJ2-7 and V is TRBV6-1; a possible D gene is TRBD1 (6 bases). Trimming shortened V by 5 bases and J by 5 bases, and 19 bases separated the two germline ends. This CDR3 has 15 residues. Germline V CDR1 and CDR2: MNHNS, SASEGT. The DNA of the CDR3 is TGTGCCAGCAGTAACTTACAGGGAAGGGTAGACGAGCAGTACTTC. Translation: CASSNLQGRVDEQYF.

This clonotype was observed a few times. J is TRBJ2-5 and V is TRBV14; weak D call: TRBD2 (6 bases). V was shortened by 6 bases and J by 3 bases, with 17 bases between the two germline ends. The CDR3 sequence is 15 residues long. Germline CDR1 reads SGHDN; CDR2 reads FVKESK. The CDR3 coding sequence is TGTGCCAGCAGTCCCATCGGGGTAGCGGAAGAGACCCAGTACTTC. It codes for CASSPIGVAEETQYF.

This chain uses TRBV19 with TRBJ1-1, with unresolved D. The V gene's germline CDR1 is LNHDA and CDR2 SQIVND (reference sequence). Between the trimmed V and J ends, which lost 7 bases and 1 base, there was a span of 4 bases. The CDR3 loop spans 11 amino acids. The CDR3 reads CASIKNTEAFF. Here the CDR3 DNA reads TGTGCCAGTATCAAGAACACTGAAGCTTTCTTT.

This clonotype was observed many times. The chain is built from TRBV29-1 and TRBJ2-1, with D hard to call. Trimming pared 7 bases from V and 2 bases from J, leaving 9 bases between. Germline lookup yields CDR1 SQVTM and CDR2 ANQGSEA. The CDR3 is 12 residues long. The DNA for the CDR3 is TGCAGCGCAATACCTCCCTACAATGAGCAGTTCTTC. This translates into CSAIPPYNEQFF.

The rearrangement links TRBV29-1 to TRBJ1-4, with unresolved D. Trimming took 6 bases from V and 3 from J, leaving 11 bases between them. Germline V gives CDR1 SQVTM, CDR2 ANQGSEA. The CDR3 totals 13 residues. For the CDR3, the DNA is TGCAGCGTCACGAGAGGTCCTAATGAAAAACTGTTTTTT. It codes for CSVTRGPNEKLFF.

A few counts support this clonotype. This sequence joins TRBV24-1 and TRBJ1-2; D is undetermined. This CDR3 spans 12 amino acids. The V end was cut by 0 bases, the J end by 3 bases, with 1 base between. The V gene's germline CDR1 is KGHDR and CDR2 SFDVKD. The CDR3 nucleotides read TGTGCCACCAGTGATTTGTACTATGGCTACACCTTC. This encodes CATSDLYYGYTF.

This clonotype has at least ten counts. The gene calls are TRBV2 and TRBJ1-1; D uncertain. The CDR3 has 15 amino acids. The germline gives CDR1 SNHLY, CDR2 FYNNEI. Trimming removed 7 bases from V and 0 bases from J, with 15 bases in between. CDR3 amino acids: CASIRRAQMNTEAFF. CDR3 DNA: TGTGCCAGCATCCGGAGGGCGCAGATGAACACTGAAGCTTTCTTT.

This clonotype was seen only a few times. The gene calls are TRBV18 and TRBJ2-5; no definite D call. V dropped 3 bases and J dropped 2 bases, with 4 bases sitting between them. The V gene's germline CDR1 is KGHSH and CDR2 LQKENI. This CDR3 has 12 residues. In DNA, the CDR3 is TGTGCCAGCTCACCGGAGCAAGAGACCCAGTACTTC. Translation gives CASSPEQETQYF.

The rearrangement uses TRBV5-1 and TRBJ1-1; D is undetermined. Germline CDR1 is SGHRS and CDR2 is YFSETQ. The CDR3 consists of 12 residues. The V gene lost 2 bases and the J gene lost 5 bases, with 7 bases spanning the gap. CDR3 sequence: CASSLYGTEAFF. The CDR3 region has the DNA TGCGCCAGCAGCTTATATGGGACTGAAGCTTTCTTT.

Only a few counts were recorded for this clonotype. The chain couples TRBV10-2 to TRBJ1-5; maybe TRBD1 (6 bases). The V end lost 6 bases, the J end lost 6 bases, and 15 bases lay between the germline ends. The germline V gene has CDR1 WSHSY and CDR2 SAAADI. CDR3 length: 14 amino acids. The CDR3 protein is CASRRSGVGQPQHF. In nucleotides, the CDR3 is TGCGCCAGCAGGCGGTCAGGGGTCGGTCAGCCCCAGCATTTT.

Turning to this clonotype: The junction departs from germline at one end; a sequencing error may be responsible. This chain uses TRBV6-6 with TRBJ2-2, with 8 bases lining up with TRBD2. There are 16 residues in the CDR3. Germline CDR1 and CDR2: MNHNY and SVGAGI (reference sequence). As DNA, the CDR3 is TGTGACAGCAGTTACTCAGCGGGGGCGAACACCGGGGAGCTGTTTTTT. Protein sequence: CDSSYSAGANTGELFF.

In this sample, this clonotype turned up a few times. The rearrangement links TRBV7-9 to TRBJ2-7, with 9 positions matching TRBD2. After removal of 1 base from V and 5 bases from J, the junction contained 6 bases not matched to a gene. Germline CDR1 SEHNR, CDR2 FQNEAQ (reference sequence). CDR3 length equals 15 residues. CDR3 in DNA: TGTGCCAGCAGCTTAGGGCCTAGCGGGAACCACGAGCAGTACTTC. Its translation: CASSLGPSGNHEQYF.

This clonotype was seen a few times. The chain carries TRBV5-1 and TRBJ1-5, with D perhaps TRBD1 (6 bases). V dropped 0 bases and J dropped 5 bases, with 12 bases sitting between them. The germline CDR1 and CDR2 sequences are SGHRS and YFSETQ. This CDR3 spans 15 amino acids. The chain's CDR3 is CASSLEGTPDQPQHF. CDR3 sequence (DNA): TGCGCCAGCAGCTTGGAGGGGACACCTGATCAGCCCCAGCATTTT.

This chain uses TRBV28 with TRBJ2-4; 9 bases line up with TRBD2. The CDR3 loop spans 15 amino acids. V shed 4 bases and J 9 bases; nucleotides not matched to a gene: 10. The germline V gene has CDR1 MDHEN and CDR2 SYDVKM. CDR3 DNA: TGTGCCAGCAGTTACCATCTAGCGGGACGGGTCATTCAGTACTTC. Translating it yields CASSYHLAGRVIQYF.

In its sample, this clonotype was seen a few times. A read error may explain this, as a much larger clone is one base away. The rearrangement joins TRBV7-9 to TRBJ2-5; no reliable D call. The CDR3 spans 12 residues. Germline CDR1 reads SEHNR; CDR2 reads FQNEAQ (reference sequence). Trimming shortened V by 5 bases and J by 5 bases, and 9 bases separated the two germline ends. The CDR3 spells CASSPSHETQYF. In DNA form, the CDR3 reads TGTGCCAGCAGCCCCTCCCACGAGACCCAGTACTTC. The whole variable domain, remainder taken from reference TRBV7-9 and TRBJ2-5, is DTGVSQNPRHKITKRGQNVTFRCDPISEHNRLYWYRQTLGQGPEFLTYFQNEAQLEKSRLLSDRFSAERPKGSFSTLEIQRTEQGDSAMYLCASSPSHETQYFGPGTRLLVL.

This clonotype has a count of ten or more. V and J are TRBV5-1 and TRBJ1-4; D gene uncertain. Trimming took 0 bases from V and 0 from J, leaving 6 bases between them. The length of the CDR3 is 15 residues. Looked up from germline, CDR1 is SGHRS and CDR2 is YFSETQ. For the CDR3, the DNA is TGCGCCAGCAGCTTGGGTCAAACAACTAATGAAAAACTGTTTTTT. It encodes CASSLGQTTNEKLFF.

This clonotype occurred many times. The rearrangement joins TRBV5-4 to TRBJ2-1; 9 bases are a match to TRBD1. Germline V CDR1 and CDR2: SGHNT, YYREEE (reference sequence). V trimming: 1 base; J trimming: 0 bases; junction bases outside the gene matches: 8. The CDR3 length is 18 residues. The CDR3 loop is CASSLLGQGATSYNEQFF. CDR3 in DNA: TGTGCCAGCAGCTTGTTGGGACAGGGCGCCACCTCCTACAATGAGCAGTTCTTC.

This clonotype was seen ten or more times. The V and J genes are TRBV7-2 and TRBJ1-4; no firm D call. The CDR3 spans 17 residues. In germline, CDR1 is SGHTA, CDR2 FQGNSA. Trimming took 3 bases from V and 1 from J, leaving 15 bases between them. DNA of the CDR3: TGTGCCAGCAGCTTCCGGGCCTTACTTGGAACTAATGAAAAACTGTTTTTT. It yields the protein CASSFRALLGTNEKLFF.

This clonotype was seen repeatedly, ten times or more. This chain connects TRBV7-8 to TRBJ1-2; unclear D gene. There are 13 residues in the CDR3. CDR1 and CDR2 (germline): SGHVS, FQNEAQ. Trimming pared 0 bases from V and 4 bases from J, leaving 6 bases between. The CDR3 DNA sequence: TGTGCCAGCAGCTTAGCGCTGAGCTATGGCTACACCTTC. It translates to CASSLALSYGYTF.

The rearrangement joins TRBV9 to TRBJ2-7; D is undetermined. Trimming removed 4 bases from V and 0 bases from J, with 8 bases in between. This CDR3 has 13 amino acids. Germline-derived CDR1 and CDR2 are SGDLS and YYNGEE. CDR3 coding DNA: TGTGCCAGCAGCCCCACGGTCTCCTACGAGCAGTACTTC. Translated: CASSPTVSYEQYF.

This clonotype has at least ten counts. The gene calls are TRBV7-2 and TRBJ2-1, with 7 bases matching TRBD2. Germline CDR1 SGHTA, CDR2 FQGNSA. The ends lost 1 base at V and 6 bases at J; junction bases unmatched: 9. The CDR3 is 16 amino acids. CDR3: CASSLEARTSSNEQFF. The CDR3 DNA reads TGTGCCAGCAGCTTAGAGGCCAGGACTAGTAGCAATGAGCAGTTCTTC.

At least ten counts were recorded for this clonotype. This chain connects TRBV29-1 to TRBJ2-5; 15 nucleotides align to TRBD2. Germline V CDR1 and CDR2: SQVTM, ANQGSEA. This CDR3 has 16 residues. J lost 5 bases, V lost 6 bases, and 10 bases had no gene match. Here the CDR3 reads CSVDGLAGGPRETQYF. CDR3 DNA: TGCAGCGTGGACGGACTAGCGGGAGGGCCGAGGGAGACCCAGTACTTC.

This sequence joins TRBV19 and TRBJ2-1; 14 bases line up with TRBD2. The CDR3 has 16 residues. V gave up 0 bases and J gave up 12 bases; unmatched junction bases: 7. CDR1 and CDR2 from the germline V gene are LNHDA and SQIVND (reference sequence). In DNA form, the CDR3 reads TGTGCCAGTAGTATAGAGGGGTCGGGACTAGCGGGGGTGCAGTTCTTC. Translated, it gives CASSIEGSGLAGVQFF.

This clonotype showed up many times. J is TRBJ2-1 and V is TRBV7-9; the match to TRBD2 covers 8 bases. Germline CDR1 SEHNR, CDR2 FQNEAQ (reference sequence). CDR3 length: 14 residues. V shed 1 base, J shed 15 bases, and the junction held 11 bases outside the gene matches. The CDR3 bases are TGTGCCAGCAGCTTAGTGCTTAGCGGGGCCTCGATGTTCTTC. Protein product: CASSLVLSGASMFF.

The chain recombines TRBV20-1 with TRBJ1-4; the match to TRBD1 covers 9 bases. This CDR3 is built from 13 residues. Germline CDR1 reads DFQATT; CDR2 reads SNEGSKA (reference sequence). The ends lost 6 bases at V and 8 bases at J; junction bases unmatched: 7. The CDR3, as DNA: TGCAGTGCGGGGGGGACAGGGTGGGAAAAACTGTTTTTT. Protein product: CSAGGTGWEKLFF.